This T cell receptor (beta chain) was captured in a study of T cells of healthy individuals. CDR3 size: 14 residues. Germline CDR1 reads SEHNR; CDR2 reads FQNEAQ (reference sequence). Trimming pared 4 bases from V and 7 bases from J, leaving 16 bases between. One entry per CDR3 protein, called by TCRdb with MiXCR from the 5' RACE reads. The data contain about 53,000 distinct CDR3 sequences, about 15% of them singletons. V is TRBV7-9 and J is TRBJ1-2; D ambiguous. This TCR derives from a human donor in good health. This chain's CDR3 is CASSSDPRTGGYTF. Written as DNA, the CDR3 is TGTGCCAGCAGCTCCGATCCTAGGACTGGTGGCTACACCTTC. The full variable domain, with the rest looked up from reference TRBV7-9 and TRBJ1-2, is DTGVSQNPRHKITKRGQNVTFRCDPISEHNRLYWYRQTLGQGPEFLTYFQNEAQLEKSRLLSDRFSAERPKGSFSTLEIQRTEQGDSAMYLCASSSDPRTGGYTFGSGTRLTVV.